These T cell receptor beta chains were read from a single sample in a study of T cells in Graves' hyperthyroidism and ophthalmopathy. One entry per CDR3 protein, called by TCRdb with MiXCR from the multiplex PCR reads. The table includes hundreds of thousands of distinct CDR3 sequences, 12% to 15% detected once. The specimen sequenced was blood. The receptors were gathered from a woman in her thirties or forties with Graves' hyperthyroidism. Each CDR3 is given with its conserved first and last residue. Fields, in order: J gene, clone size, CDR3 length, D gene, V gene, CDR3 protein, CDR3 DNA. The D gene is left open where the match is weak. Clone size is stated in some rows and not others, as once, few, many or a class when expanded.

TRBJ2-3 | NA | 14 | TRBD2 | TRBV6-1 | CASSRGGGIDTQYF | TGTGCCAGCTCTCGGGGGGGAGGAATTGATACGCAGTATTTT
TRBJ1-5 | NA | 16 | TRBD1 | TRBV6-1 | CASSVLRDSRDQPQHF | TGTGCCAGCAGCGTACTCCGGGACAGCAGAGATCAGCCCCAGCATTTT
TRBJ1-1 | many | 14 | TRBD1 | TRBV12-3/TRBV12-4 | CASSQLQGGSEAFF | TGTGCCAGCAGTCAATTACAGGGGGGCTCTGAAGCTTTCTTT
TRBJ2-1 | few | 15 | NA | TRBV6-1 | CASSELATLDNEQFF | TGTGCCAGCAGTGAATTGGCTACCTTAGACAATGAGCAGTTCTTC
TRBJ2-1 | many | 16 | TRBD2 | TRBV20-1 | CSAGAGGKLTYNEQFF | TGCAGTGCCGGGGCGGGAGGGAAGCTTACCTACAATGAGCAGTTCTTC
TRBJ2-3 | many | 14 | NA | TRBV2 | CASNWVAGPDTQYF | TGTGCCAGCAATTGGGTAGCTGGGCCAGATACGCAGTATTTT
TRBJ2-1 | many | 17 | TRBD2 | TRBV24-1 | CATSDSGTSGPYNEQFF | TGTGCCACCAGTGACTCCGGGACTAGCGGCCCCTACAATGAGCAGTTCTTC
TRBJ2-7 | many | 12 | NA | TRBV30 | CAWTAGSYEQYF | TGTGCCTGGACTGCGGGGTCCTACGAGCAGTACTTC
TRBJ2-1 | many | 15 | NA | TRBV7-9 | CASSSVGGTYNEQFF | TGTGCCAGCAGCTCGGTAGGGGGAACCTACAATGAGCAGTTCTTC
TRBJ1-2 | many | 14 | NA | TRBV18 | CASSPSKADYGYTF | TGTGCCAGCTCACCAAGCAAGGCAGACTATGGCTACACCTTC
TRBJ2-2 | many | 16 | TRBD2 | TRBV2 | CASSRGLAGDTGELFF | TGTGCCAGCAGTCGGGGACTAGCGGGAGATACCGGGGAGCTGTTTTTT
TRBJ1-5 | many | 14 | NA | TRBV11-2 | CASSSGQYNQPQHF | TGTGCCAGCAGCTCTGGACAGTACAATCAGCCCCAGCATTTT
TRBJ2-1 | NA | 16 | NA | TRBV29-1 | CSVEITQKLVSNEQFF | TGCAGCGTTGAAATAACGCAGAAACTAGTCTCCAATGAGCAGTTCTTC
TRBJ2-2 | NA | 16 | NA | TRBV24-1 | CATSDLHAEYTGELFF | TGTGCCACCAGTGATTTGCATGCAGAGTACACCGGGGAGCTGTTTTTT
TRBJ1-6 | few | 15 | TRBD1 | TRBV5-1 | CASSFGDRDNSPLHF | TGCGCCAGCAGCTTCGGGGACAGGGACAATTCACCCCTCCACTTT
TRBJ2-2 | NA | 16 | NA | TRBV9 | CASSIRPQGFTGELFF | TGTGCCAGCAGCATCCGTCCCCAGGGTTTCACCGGGGAGCTGTTTTTT
TRBJ2-5 | NA | 15 | NA | TRBV9 | CASSVAIGEQETQYF | TGTGCCAGCAGCGTAGCGATCGGGGAGCAAGAGACCCAGTACTTC
TRBJ1-1 | many | 15 | NA | TRBV7-9 | CASSGKWAQNTEAFF | TGTGCCAGCAGCGGGAAGTGGGCTCAGAACACTGAAGCTTTCTTT
TRBJ1-6 | NA | 12 | NA | TRBV28 | CASDSGNSPLHF | TGTGCCAGTGACAGTGGCAATTCACCCCTCCACTTT
TRBJ1-1 | many | 16 | NA | TRBV2 | CASSVSRADVGTEAFF | TGTGCCAGCAGTGTCTCTAGGGCTGACGTTGGCACTGAAGCTTTCTTT
TRBJ2-2 | NA | 13 | NA | TRBV7-2 | CASRAGFTGELFF | TGTGCCAGCAGGGCAGGGTTCACCGGGGAGCTGTTTTTT
TRBJ2-3 | many | 16 | TRBD2 | TRBV12-3/TRBV12-4 | CASSPGTSWGTDTQYF | TGTGCCAGCAGTCCCGGGACTAGCTGGGGCACAGATACGCAGTATTTT
TRBJ1-2 | NA | 15 | TRBD1 | TRBV6-2/TRBV6-3 | CASSYSPGTGGNYTF | TGTGCCAGCAGTTACTCCCCCGGGACAGGGGGAAACTACACCTTC
TRBJ2-2 | few | 13 | NA | TRBV5-6 | CASSFRVSGELFF | TGTGCCAGCAGCTTCAGGGTGTCCGGGGAGCTGTTTTTT
TRBJ1-1 | many | 14 | NA | TRBV20-1 | CSARDFQVRTEAFF | TGCAGTGCTAGAGATTTTCAGGTTCGAACTGAAGCTTTCTTT
TRBJ2-7 | many | 13 | NA | TRBV9 | CASSPGPGAEQYF | TGTGCCAGCAGCCCGGGGCCAGGGGCCGAGCAGTACTTC
TRBJ1-2 | NA | 15 | TRBD1 | TRBV12-3/TRBV12-4 | CASSTGTGGSYGYTF | TGTGCCAGCAGTACCGGGACAGGGGGCAGCTATGGCTACACCTTC
TRBJ2-1 | NA | 15 | TRBD2 | TRBV6-5 | CASSYLAGGLDEQFF | TGTGCCAGCAGTTACCTTGCGGGAGGATTGGATGAGCAGTTCTTC
TRBJ2-7 | many | 14 | NA | TRBV2 | CASSSILVHGEQYF | TGTGCCAGCAGCTCCATTTTGGTACATGGGGAGCAGTACTTC
TRBJ2-2 | NA | 11 | NA | TRBV29-1 | CSVPVTGELFF | TGCAGCGTTCCAGTGACCGGGGAGCTGTTTTTT
TRBJ2-1 | NA | 13 | NA | TRBV6-1 | CASSEVSRNEQFF | TGTGCCAGCAGTGAGGTTAGTAGGAATGAGCAGTTCTTC
TRBJ2-1 | many | 15 | TRBD2 | TRBV7-9 | CASSLLAGASNEQFF | TGTGCCAGCAGCTTGCTAGCGGGAGCTTCCAATGAGCAGTTCTTC
TRBJ2-1 | NA | 16 | TRBD2 | TRBV6-1 | CASRPLGGSSYNEQFF | TGTGCCAGCAGGCCCCTGGGCGGGAGCTCCTACAATGAGCAGTTCTTC